This T cell receptor (beta chain) was documented in a study of cytomegalovirus exposure and HLA in healthy donors. General observations from the study: Fewer N-insertions (relative to the roughly 660-donor mean) were reportedly seen in an Asian-associated ancestry cluster in a later analysis. Later analysis placed DRB1 highest and HLA-C lowest in TCR association rates, which differed by HLA locus. Previously analyzed data showed that most TCR beta V segments were productive at a frequency of about 90% or about 30%.

The primer mix had 60 Vbeta and 13 Jbeta primers. The data were produced by immunoSEQ multiplex PCR, yet TCRdb's version contains in-frame clones alone and is incomplete. The sample has around 120,000 clones, 82% seen once. Per the germline V gene, CDR1 is LNHDA and CDR2 is SQIVND (reference sequence). V dropped 3 bases and J dropped 4; count of bases not matched to a gene: 6. The CDR3 contains 15 residues. A note on this clone: Its cognate antigen is unknown.

This rearrangement joins TRBV19 to TRBJ2-5; 9 bases align to TRBD1. The sequencing sample was made of PBMCs. This TCR was sampled from a male donor in good health and CMV-seropositive. Here the CDR3 DNA reads TGTGCCAGTAGTATTGGGACAGGGTTCGGAGAGACCCAGTACTTC. It encodes CASSIGTGFGETQYF.